The entry below gives a single T cell receptor (beta chain) sequence along with its context. The study sampled blood at baseline, cycle 4 day 1, and cycle 7 day 1. Trimming removed 4 bases from V and 0 bases from J; junction bases left unmatched: 5. Germline loops: CDR1 SGHTA, CDR2 FQGNSA. CDR3 size: 17 residues. This entry belongs to a study of OX40 agonist ivuxolimab in advanced cancers. At the level of the study: Allowance was made for prior anti-PD-1, anti-PD-L1 or anti-CTLA-4 therapy, and about 44% had some.

TCRdb keeps only in-frame clones here, not all; method: immunoSEQ multiplex PCR. The sample contains 40,000 to 50,000 clones, roughly 80% of which appear only once. The TCR comes from an adult with an advanced solid tumor such as melanoma, head and neck, liver or kidney cancer. The chain uses TRBV7-2 and TRBJ2-6; TRBD1 aligns across 8 bases. The sequencing here drew on CD4+ or CD8+ T cells sorted from blood, taken in a trial of the OX40 agonist ivuxolimab. The CDR3: CASSSPTGGSGANVLTF. The DNA of the CDR3 is TGTGCCAGCAGCTCCCCTACAGGGGGCTCTGGGGCCAACGTCCTGACTTTC.